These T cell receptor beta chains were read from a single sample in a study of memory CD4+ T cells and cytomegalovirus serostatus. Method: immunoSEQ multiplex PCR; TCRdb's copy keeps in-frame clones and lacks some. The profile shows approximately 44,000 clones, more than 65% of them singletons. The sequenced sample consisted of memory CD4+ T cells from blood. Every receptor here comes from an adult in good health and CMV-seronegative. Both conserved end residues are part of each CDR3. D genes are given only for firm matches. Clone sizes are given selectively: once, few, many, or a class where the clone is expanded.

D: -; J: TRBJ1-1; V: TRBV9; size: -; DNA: TGTGCCAGCAGCGCCGGACAGACGCGCACTGAAGCTTTCTTT; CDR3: CASSAGQTRTEAFF
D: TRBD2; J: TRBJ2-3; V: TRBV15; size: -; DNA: TGTGCCACCAGCAGGTGGGAGCGGGAGAATACGCAGTATTTT; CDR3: CATSRWERENTQYF
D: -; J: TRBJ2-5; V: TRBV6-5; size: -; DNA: TGTGCCAGCAGTTACTCGTCCGGGGGCGGTGAGACCCAGTACTTC; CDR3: CASSYSSGGGETQYF
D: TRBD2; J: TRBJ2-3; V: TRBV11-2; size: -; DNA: TGTGCCAGCAGCTTAAGGACTAGCGGGGGGACTAGCACAGATACGCAGTATTTT; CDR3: CASSLRTSGGTSTDTQYF
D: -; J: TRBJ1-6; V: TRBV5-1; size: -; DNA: TGCGCCAGCAGCTTGGACTCCGGGGGCAATTCACCCCTCCACTTT; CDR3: CASSLDSGGNSPLHF
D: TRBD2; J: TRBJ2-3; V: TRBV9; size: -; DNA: TGTGCCAGCAGCGTCAGCGGGGGGGCCGGGGGAGATACGCAGTATTTT; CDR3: CASSVSGGAGGDTQYF
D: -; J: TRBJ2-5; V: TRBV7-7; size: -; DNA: TGTGCCAGCAGCTTAGGTAGCATGGAGACCCAGTACTTC; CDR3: CASSLGSMETQYF
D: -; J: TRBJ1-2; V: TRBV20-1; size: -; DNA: TGCAGTGCGGTCTTGGGGGATGGCTACACCTTC; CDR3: CSAVLGDGYTF
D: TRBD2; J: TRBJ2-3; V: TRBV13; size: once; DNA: TGTGCCAGCAGCTCGCGGGGGGGCATTATAGATACGCAGTATTTT; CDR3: CASSSRGGIIDTQYF
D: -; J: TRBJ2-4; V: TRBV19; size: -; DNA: TGTGCCAGTAGTATTAGGGACATTCAGTACTTC; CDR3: CASSIRDIQYF
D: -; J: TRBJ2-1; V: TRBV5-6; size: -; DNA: TGTGCCAGCAGCCGCAAGGGCGGTTATGAGCAGTTCTTC; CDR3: CASSRKGGYEQFF
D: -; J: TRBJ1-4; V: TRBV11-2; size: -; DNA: TGTGCCAGCAGCTTAGGGCAGGCCGCTGAAAAACTGTTTTTT; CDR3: CASSLGQAAEKLFF
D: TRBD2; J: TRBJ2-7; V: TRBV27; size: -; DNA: TGTGCCAGCAGTTCCTCCCCGACTAGCGGGGCAAAGTACTTC; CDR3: CASSSSPTSGAKYF
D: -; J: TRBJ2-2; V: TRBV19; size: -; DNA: TGTGCCAGTAGCCCCCTTGGGGGGACGAACACCGGGGAGCTGTTTTTT; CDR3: CASSPLGGTNTGELFF
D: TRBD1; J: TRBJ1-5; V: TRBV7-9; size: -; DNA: TGTGCCAGCAGCCGGGACAGCCTCGATCCCCAGCATTTT; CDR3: CASSRDSLDPQHF
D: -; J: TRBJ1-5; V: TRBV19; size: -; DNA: TGTGCCAGTAGTATTCTTCCACTTCAGGGGACTAATCAGCCCCAGCATTTT; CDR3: CASSILPLQGTNQPQHF
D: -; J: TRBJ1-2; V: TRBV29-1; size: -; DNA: TGCAGCGTTCTTTCGGGTGGTGGCTACACCTTC; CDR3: CSVLSGGGYTF
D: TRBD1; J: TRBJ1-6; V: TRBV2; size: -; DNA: TGTGCCAGCAGCCAAGAGGGACAGGGTTTCTCACCCCTCCACTTT; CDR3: CASSQEGQGFSPLHF
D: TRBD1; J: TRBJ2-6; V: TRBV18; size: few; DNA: TGTGCCAGCTCCCCCGGGACAGGGCTCTCTGGGGCCAACGTCCTGACTTTC; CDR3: CASSPGTGLSGANVLTF
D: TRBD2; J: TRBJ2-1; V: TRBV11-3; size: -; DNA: TGTGCCAGCAGCCCGGGACTAGCGGGGGGCTATGAGCAGTTCTTC; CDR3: CASSPGLAGGYEQFF
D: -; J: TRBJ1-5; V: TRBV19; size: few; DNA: TGTGCCAGTAGCAACCTTCAGGGTCAGACCAATCAGCCCCAGCATTTT; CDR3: CASSNLQGQTNQPQHF
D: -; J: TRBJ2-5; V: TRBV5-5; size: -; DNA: TGTGCCAGCAGCTTTATGGGGCAGGGAATGGAGACCCAGTACTTC; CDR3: CASSFMGQGMETQYF
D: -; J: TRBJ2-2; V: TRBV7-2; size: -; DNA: TGTGCCAGCAGCCCAAGGTGGGGGGAGCTGTTTTTT; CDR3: CASSPRWGELFF
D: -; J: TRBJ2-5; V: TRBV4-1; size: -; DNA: TGCGCCAGCAGCCAAGAAGAGACCCAGTACTTC; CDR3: CASSQEETQYF
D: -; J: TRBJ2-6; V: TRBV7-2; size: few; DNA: TGTTCCAGCAGCTTAGGTAGCTCTGGGGCCAACGTCCTGACTTTC; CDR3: CSSSLGSSGANVLTF
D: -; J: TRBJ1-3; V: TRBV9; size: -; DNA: TGTGCCAGCAGCGTAGAACCTGTGACTGATGGAAACACCATATATTTT; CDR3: CASSVEPVTDGNTIYF
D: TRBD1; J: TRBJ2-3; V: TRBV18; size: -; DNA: TGTGCCAGCTCATCGGACAGGGCCCCCGATACGCAGTATTTT; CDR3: CASSSDRAPDTQYF
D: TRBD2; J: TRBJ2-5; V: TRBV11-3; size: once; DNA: TGTGCCAGCAGCGTCTTTAGCGGGGGACAAGAGACCCAGTACTTC; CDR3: CASSVFSGGQETQYF
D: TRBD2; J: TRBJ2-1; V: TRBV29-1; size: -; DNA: TGCAGCGTGGAGCGGGGGCGACTGGGTAATGAGCAGTTCTTC; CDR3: CSVERGRLGNEQFF
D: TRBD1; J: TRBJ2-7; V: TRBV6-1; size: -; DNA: TGTGCCAGCAGTGGCGGGACAGGGGCCTACGAGCAGTACTTC; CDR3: CASSGGTGAYEQYF
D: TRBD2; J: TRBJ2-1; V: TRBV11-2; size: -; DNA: TGTGCCAGCAGCTCGGGGAGCGGGGGATCGAATGAGCAGTTCTTC; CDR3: CASSSGSGGSNEQFF
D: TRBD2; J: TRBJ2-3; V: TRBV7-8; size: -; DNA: TGTGCCAGCAGCCCCCCCGGGACTAGGAGGGGCACAGATACGCAGTATTTT; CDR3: CASSPPGTRRGTDTQYF
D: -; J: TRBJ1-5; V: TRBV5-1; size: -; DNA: TGCGCCAGCAGCTTTGATAGCAATCAGCCCCAGCATTTT; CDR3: CASSFDSNQPQHF
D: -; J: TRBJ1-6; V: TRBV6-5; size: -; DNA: TGTGCCAGCAGTTACGCCCCAGGAAATTCACCCCTCCACTTT; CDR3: CASSYAPGNSPLHF
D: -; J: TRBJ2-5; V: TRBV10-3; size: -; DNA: TGTGCCATCAGTGCCAATTTGGGAGAGACCCAGTACTTC; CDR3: CAISANLGETQYF
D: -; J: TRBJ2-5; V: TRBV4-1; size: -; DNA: TGCGCCAGCAGCCCTCAAGGAGGGGCAGAGACCCAGTACTTC; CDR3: CASSPQGGAETQYF
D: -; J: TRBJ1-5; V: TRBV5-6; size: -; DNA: TGTGCCAGCAGCTGGGGACCACCTAGCAACAATCAGCCCCAGCATTTT; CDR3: CASSWGPPSNNQPQHF
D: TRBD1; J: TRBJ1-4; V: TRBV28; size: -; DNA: TGTGCCAGCAGTACGGGGACAGGGGCTAATGAAAAACTGTTTTTT; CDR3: CASSTGTGANEKLFF
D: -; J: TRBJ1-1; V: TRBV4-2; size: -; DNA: TGTGCCAGCAGCCAAGCAAACGCCTTGAACACTGAAGCTTTCTTT; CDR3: CASSQANALNTEAFF
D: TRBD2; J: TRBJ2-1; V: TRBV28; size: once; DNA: TGTGCCAGCAGCCCGACTGGGACTAGGATGGCCAATGAGCAGTTCTTC; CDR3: CASSPTGTRMANEQFF
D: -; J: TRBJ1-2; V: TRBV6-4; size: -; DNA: TGTGCCAGCAGTGACTCGGGGGGGCATTACACCTTC; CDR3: CASSDSGGHYTF
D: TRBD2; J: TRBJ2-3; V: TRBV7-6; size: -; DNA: TGTGCCAGCAGCTTACTTGGGTGGGCTAGCGGGGGTCGCACAGATACGCAGTATTTT; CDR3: CASSLLGWASGGRTDTQYF
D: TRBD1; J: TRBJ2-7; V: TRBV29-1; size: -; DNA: TGCAGCGTTGGAAAGGGACAGTACTACGAGCAGTACTTC; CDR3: CSVGKGQYYEQYF
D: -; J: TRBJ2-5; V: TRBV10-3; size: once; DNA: TGTGCCATCAGTGAGTCTCTGGGCCAAGAGACCCAGTACTTC; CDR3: CAISESLGQETQYF
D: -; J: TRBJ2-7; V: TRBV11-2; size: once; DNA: TGTGCCAGCAGCGAGCGACAGGCTTTGGGCGAGCAGTACTTC; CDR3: CASSERQALGEQYF
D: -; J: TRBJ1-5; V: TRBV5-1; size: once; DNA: TGCGCCAGCAGCTTGGAGGTCGGAGATCAGCCCCAGCATTTT; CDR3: CASSLEVGDQPQHF
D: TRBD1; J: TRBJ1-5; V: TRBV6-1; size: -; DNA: TGTGCCAGCAGATTAATACCGGGACAGGGTGGCCCCCAGCATTTT; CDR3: CASRLIPGQGGPQHF
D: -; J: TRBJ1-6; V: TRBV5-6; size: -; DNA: TGTGCCAGCAGCTCAGCGGGGGTGGAATCACCCCTCCACTTT; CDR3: CASSSAGVESPLHF
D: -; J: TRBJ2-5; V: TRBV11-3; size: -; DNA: TGTGCCAGCAGCCCCCTAAAAGGCGGGGGCGGCGAGGAGACCCAGTACTTC; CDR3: CASSPLKGGGGEETQYF
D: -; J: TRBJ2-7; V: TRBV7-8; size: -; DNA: TGTGCCAGCAGCTTAGCATTTCTCTCGGGGACGGCTGGCGAGCAGTACTTC; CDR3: CASSLAFLSGTAGEQYF
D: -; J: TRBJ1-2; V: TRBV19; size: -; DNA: TGTGCCAGTAGGGCGGACCGCTCAGGGAACTATGGCTACACCTTC; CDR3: CASRADRSGNYGYTF
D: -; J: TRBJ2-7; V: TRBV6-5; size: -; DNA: TGTGCCAGCAGTTCCTTCAGGGCATCCGCCTACGAGCAGTACTTC; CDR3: CASSSFRASAYEQYF
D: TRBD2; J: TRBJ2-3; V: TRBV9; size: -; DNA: TGTGCCAGCAGCGCGGGACTAGTTGGTGACGCAGATACGCAGTATTTT; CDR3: CASSAGLVGDADTQYF